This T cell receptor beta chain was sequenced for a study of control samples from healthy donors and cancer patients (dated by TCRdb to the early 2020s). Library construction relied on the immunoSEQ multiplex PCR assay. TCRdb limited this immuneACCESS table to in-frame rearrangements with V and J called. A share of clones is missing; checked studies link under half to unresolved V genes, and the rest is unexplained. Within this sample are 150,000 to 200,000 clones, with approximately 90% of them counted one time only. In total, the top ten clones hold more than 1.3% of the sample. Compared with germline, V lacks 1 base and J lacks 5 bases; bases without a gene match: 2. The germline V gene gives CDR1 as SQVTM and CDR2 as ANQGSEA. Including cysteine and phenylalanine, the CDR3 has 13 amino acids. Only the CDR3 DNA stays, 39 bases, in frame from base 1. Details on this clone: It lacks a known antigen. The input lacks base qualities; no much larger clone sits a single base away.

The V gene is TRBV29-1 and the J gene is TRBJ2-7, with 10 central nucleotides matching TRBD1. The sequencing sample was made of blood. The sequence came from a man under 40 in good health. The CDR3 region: CSVEGDRGNEQYF. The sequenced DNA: TGCAGCGTTGAAGGGGACAGGGGAAACGAGCAGTACTTC.